This is a list of T cell receptor beta chains from one sample in a study of vaccination and CD4 T cells after COVID-19. TCRdb reprocessed the PCR reads with MiXCR, giving one entry per CDR3 protein. The sample lists approximately 40,000 distinct CDR3 sequences, approximately 40% seen once, with roughly 5% in the top ten. The sequencing used CD4+ T cells from blood, collected about 7 months after SARS-CoV-2 vaccination. The origin of the receptors is a human donor who had recovered from COVID-19. Both conserved end residues are part of each CDR3. Each record gives: CDR3 length, J gene, D gene, clone size, V gene, CDR3 DNA, CDR3 protein. The D gene is left open where the match is weak. Clone size is shown for a subset of rows, as once, few, many or a class of expanded clone.

13	TRBJ1-5	NA	NA	TRBV15	TGTGCCACCAGCTCGGGCAGCAATCAGCCCCAGCATTTT	CATSSGSNQPQHF
11	TRBJ2-7	TRBD2	NA	TRBV12-3/TRBV12-4	TGTGCCTGTCAGGGAGGGTACGAGCAGTACTTC	CACQGGYEQYF
14	TRBJ2-7	NA	NA	TRBV7-9	TGTGCCAGCAGCTTAGGGTCTAGACTGTGGGAGCAGTACTTC	CASSLGSRLWEQYF
15	TRBJ2-2	NA	NA	TRBV4-1	TGCGCCAGCAGCCAAGTTCGCGTATACACCGGGGAGCTGTTTTTT	CASSQVRVYTGELFF
15	TRBJ2-7	TRBD1	NA	TRBV10-1	TGCGCCAGCAGTGAGTCCCGGGACAGCGTCTACGAGCAGTACTTC	CASSESRDSVYEQYF
16	TRBJ2-5	TRBD2	medium-sized	TRBV6-1	TGTGCCAGCAGTGAACTGGCGGCTAGCGGGAGTGAGACCCAGTACTTC	CASSELAASGSETQYF
13	TRBJ2-7	NA	NA	TRBV6-1	TGTGCCAGCAGGCAGGGGCCCGGCTACGAGCAGTACTTC	CASRQGPGYEQYF
15	TRBJ1-1	NA	few	TRBV19	TGTGCCAGTAGTATAGGGCGGGACGGGAACACTGAAGCTTTCTTT	CASSIGRDGNTEAFF
15	TRBJ2-3	TRBD2	few	TRBV4-3	TGCGCCAGCAGCCATGGAGCGGGAGGGTCAGATACGCAGTATTTT	CASSHGAGGSDTQYF
15	TRBJ2-7	TRBD2	NA	TRBV7-9	TGTGCCAGCAGCTCGGGACTAGCGGGATTGTACGAGCAGTACTTC	CASSSGLAGLYEQYF
13	TRBJ1-6	NA	medium-sized	TRBV20-1	TGCAGTGCTCTGACTCAATATAATTCACCCCTCCACTTT	CSALTQYNSPLHF
13	TRBJ1-5	NA	few	TRBV28	TGTGCCAGCAGTACCGGACGGAATCAGCCCCAGCATTTT	CASSTGRNQPQHF
13	TRBJ2-3	NA	many	TRBV6-2/TRBV6-3	TGTGCCAGCAGTTACCGGGAGACAGATACGCAGTATTTT	CASSYRETDTQYF
14	TRBJ2-2	NA	NA	TRBV2	TGTGCCAGCAGTGACGGGATTAACACCGGGGAGCTGTTTTTT	CASSDGINTGELFF
12	TRBJ1-2	NA	NA	TRBV28	TGTGCCAGCAGTTTAAGCCCCTTTGGCTACACCTTC	CASSLSPFGYTF
18	TRBJ1-3	TRBD1	NA	TRBV7-6	TGTGCCAGCAGTCGAAGCCCGGGACAGGTGGCTTCCGGAAACACCATATATTTT	CASSRSPGQVASGNTIYF
15	TRBJ2-7	NA	NA	TRBV21-1	TGTGCCAGCAGCAAGGCAGGGAAGAAAGGCTACGAGCAGTACTTC	CASSKAGKKGYEQYF
12	TRBJ2-5	TRBD2	NA	TRBV5-1	TGCGCCAGCACCACTAGCGGGGAGACCCAGTACTTC	CASTTSGETQYF
13	TRBJ1-1	NA	NA	TRBV7-9	TGTGTCAGCAGCCTCGGACGCAACACTGAAGCTTTCTTT	CVSSLGRNTEAFF
9	TRBJ1-5	NA	NA	TRBV5-3	TGTGCCATAAGTCCGCCCCAGCATTTT	CAISPPQHF
15	TRBJ2-3	TRBD2	few	TRBV4-1	TGCGCCAGCAGCCAAGATAGCGGGAGCACAGATACGCAGTATTTT	CASSQDSGSTDTQYF
16	TRBJ2-5	TRBD2	NA	TRBV7-9	TGTGCCAGCAGCTTAGTACTAGCGGGAGGAGGAGAGACCCAGTACTTC	CASSLVLAGGGETQYF
14	TRBJ2-5	TRBD2	few	TRBV5-1	TGCGCCAGCAGCGTGACTAGCGGGAGAGAGACCCAGTACTTC	CASSVTSGRETQYF
15	TRBJ2-3	NA	NA	TRBV7-2	TGTGCCAGCAGCTCAAGACTGGGGGACGCAGATACGCAGTATTTT	CASSSRLGDADTQYF
12	TRBJ2-7	NA	NA	TRBV28	TGTGCCAGCAGTCACAGGGACTACGAGCAGTACTTC	CASSHRDYEQYF
15	TRBJ2-2	TRBD1	NA	TRBV4-1	TGCGCCAGCAGCCAAACCGGGACAGGGGGCCGGGAGCTGTTTTTT	CASSQTGTGGRELFF
16	TRBJ2-3	NA	NA	TRBV4-3	TGCGCCAGCAGCCAAGACGTGGTCGGTAGCACAGATACGCAGTATTTT	CASSQDVVGSTDTQYF
15	TRBJ1-1	NA	NA	TRBV4-1	TGCGCCAGCAGTCCTTTGGCGGGACGCCGCACTGAAGCTTTCTTT	CASSPLAGRRTEAFF
12	TRBJ2-5	TRBD1	NA	TRBV20-1	TGCAGTGCCTTGGGACAGCAAGAGACCCAGTACTTC	CSALGQQETQYF
12	TRBJ1-2	NA	few	TRBV24-1	TGTGCCACCAGTGATGGGTACCGCGGCTACACCTTC	CATSDGYRGYTF
13	TRBJ2-7	NA	medium-sized	TRBV20-1	TGCAGTGCTAGGAGGCAGGACTCCTACGAGCAGTACTTC	CSARRQDSYEQYF